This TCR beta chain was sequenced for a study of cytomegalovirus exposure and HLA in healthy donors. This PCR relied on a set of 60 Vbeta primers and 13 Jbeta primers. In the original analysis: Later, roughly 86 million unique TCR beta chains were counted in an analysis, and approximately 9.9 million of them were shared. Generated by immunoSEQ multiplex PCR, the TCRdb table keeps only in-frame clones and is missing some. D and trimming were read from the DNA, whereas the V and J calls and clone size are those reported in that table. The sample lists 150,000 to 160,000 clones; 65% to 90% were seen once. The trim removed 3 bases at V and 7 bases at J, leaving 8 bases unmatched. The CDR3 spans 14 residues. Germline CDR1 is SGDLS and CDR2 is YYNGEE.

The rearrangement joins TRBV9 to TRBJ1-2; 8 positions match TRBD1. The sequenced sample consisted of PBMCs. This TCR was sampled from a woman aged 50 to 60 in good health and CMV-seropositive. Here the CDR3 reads CASSGRTGSSGYTF. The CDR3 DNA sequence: TGTGCCAGCAGCGGAAGGACAGGGTCTTCTGGCTACACCTTC.